Listed below are T cell receptor beta chains from one sample, sequenced in a study of shared clonotypes between healthy human individuals. Profiled with immunoSEQ multiplex PCR; TCRdb holds only in-frame clones, not every one. The sample yields millions of clones, 93% seen once. The sequenced sample consisted of naive CD8+ T cells from PBMCs. Source of these receptors: a man aged 18-30 years in good health. Some clones in this sample may be carry-over from other donors' samples. CDR3s include the opening cysteine and the closing phenylalanine or tryptophan. The D gene is left open where the match is weak. Expanded clones get a size class; other rows say once, few or many, or leave the size out.

J	size	D	V	CDR3	DNA
TRBJ2-2	.	.	TRBV30	CAWSVLETYTGELFF	TGTGCCTGGAGTGTACTGGAGACCTACACCGGGGAGCTGTTTTTT
TRBJ2-7	.	.	TRBV7-8	CASRQGRYEQYF	TGTGCCAGCAGACAGGGGAGGTACGAGCAGTACTTC
TRBJ2-7	.	TRBD1	TRBV28	CASSRTGGPGEQYF	TGTGCCAGCAGCCGGACAGGGGGCCCGGGCGAGCAGTACTTC
TRBJ2-7	.	.	TRBV7-9	CASSSRLDSPYEQYF	TGTGCCAGCAGCTCCCGCCTGGACTCCCCTTACGAGCAGTACTTC
TRBJ2-1	.	.	TRBV21-1	CASSLEQFF	TGTGCCAGCAGTCTTGAGCAGTTCTTC
TRBJ1-5	.	.	TRBV19	CASSVDGGDQPQHF	TGTGCCAGTAGTGTCGACGGAGGGGATCAGCCCCAGCATTTT
TRBJ2-2	.	TRBD2	TRBV6-5	CASSYGEGFTGELFF	TGTGCCAGCAGTTACGGGGAGGGGTTCACCGGGGAGCTGTTTTTT
TRBJ1-2	.	TRBD1	TRBV7-9	CASTTGGGYGYTF	TGTGCCAGCACCACAGGGGGCGGCTATGGCTACACCTTC
TRBJ2-5	.	TRBD1	TRBV9	CASSVDGTAQETQYF	TGTGCCAGCAGCGTAGATGGGACAGCCCAAGAGACCCAGTACTTC
TRBJ2-7	.	TRBD1	TRBV5-8	CASSLAGGSYEQYF	TGTGCCAGCAGCTTGGCAGGGGGCTCCTACGAGCAGTACTTC
TRBJ1-1	.	TRBD1	TRBV13	CASSFAVQGYTEAFF	TGTGCCAGCAGCTTTGCGGTACAGGGGTATACTGAAGCTTTCTTT
TRBJ1-3	.	TRBD1	TRBV9	CASSLNKYDRAGNTIYF	TGTGCCAGCAGCCTGAATAAATACGACAGGGCTGGAAACACCATATATTTT
TRBJ2-7	.	TRBD2	TRBV2	CASSGGLAGNYEQYF	TGTGCCAGCAGTGGGGGACTAGCGGGAAACTACGAGCAGTACTTC
TRBJ2-1	.	.	TRBV13	CASSSTGGPAYNEQFF	TGTGCCAGCAGCTCCACCGGAGGGCCGGCCTACAATGAGCAGTTCTTC
TRBJ2-5	.	TRBD2	TRBV9	CASSLGLAGQETQYF	TGTGCCAGCAGCCTCGGACTAGCGGGGCAAGAGACCCAGTACTTC
TRBJ2-1	once	.	TRBV29-1	CSVERIGYEQFF	TGCAGCGTTGAACGAATAGGTTATGAGCAGTTCTTC
TRBJ2-5	.	.	TRBV29-1	CSVEDLPETQYF	TGCAGCGTTGAAGATCTTCCAGAGACCCAGTACTTC
TRBJ2-1	.	.	TRBV9	CASSVDRPAYNEQFF	TGTGCCAGCAGCGTAGACAGGCCTGCCTACAATGAGCAGTTCTTC
TRBJ2-7	.	.	TRBV15	CATSSASTYEQYF	TGTGCCACCAGCTCAGCCTCGACCTACGAGCAGTACTTC
TRBJ1-1	few	.	TRBV27	CASGYLRVTEAFF	TGTGCCAGCGGATACCTCAGGGTCACTGAAGCTTTCTTT
TRBJ1-1	.	.	TRBV4-2	CASSHGGGAEAFF	TGTGCCAGCAGCCATGGCGGTGGGGCTGAAGCTTTCTTT
TRBJ1-2	once	TRBD1	TRBV19	CASSTTGADGGYTF	TGTGCCAGTAGTACAACAGGGGCGGACGGAGGCTACACCTTC
TRBJ2-1	.	.	TRBV7-9	CASSPLNYNEQFF	TGTGCCAGCAGCCCTTTGAACTACAATGAGCAGTTCTTC
TRBJ2-5	.	TRBD1	TRBV9	CASSGGTGLLETQYF	TGTGCCAGCAGCGGGGGGACAGGACTGTTGGAGACCCAGTACTTC
TRBJ2-1	.	.	TRBV15	CATSNALFNEQFF	TGTGCCACCAGCAACGCGCTTTTTAATGAGCAGTTCTTC
TRBJ2-7	.	TRBD1	TRBV5-1	CASSLKGQFYEQYF	TGCGCCAGCAGCTTGAAGGGACAGTTCTACGAGCAGTACTTC
TRBJ1-4	.	.	TRBV30	CAWSAPGLGEKLFF	TGTGCCTGGAGTGCGCCGGGGTTAGGAGAAAAACTGTTTTTT
TRBJ2-7	.	.	TRBV29-1	CSVRPLTSPYEQYF	TGCAGCGTCCGACCACTGACTTCCCCCTACGAGCAGTACTTC
TRBJ1-2	.	.	TRBV19	CASRPGTDYGYTF	TGTGCCAGTAGGCCCGGGACGGACTATGGCTACACCTTC
TRBJ2-1	.	TRBD2	TRBV4-1	CASSVRTSGSLYNEQFF	TGCGCCAGCAGCGTTCGGACTAGCGGGAGCCTCTACAATGAGCAGTTCTTC
TRBJ1-4	once	TRBD1	TRBV27	CASSPRTGGNNEKLFF	TGTGCCAGCAGTCCTCGAACAGGGGGCAATAATGAAAAACTGTTTTTT
TRBJ2-7	.	.	TRBV4-1	CASSQVWSGSYEQYF	TGCGCCAGCAGCCAAGTTTGGTCCGGATCCTACGAGCAGTACTTC
TRBJ2-5	.	TRBD1	TRBV7-9	CASSHTEDRGLGETQYF	TGTGCCAGCAGCCACACCGAGGACAGGGGGCTTGGAGAGACCCAGTACTTC
TRBJ1-1	.	.	TRBV5-6	CASSLATAIGAFF	TGTGCCAGCAGCTTGGCCACAGCTATTGGCGCTTTCTTT
TRBJ2-2	.	.	TRBV7-9	CASSPPLGRELFF	TGTGCCAGCAGCCCGCCACTAGGACGGGAGCTGTTTTTT
TRBJ2-1	.	TRBD2	TRBV5-6	CASSGTSGSYNEQFF	TGTGCCAGCAGCGGTACTAGCGGCTCCTACAATGAGCAGTTCTTC
TRBJ2-1	.	TRBD2	TRBV9	CASSAPLAGGPNEQFF	TGTGCCAGCAGCGCCCCCCTAGCGGGAGGGCCCAATGAGCAGTTCTTC